This T cell receptor (beta chain) was recovered during a study of cytomegalovirus exposure and HLA in healthy donors. Amplification used 60 Vbeta primers and 13 Jbeta primers. Generated by immunoSEQ multiplex PCR, the TCRdb table keeps only in-frame clones and is missing some. The repertoire holds about 200,000 clones, with roughly 74% as singletons. In nominal health when sampled, donors likely had unrecorded immune exposures nonetheless. V lost 3 bases, J lost 5 bases, and 5 bases lay in between. Germline loops: CDR1 SEHNR, CDR2 FQNEAQ (reference sequence). The CDR3 is made up of 12 amino acids. The sequenced sample was PBMCs. The rearrangement links TRBV7-9 to TRBJ2-1; D is ambiguous. This TCR derives from a woman in her 30s in good health and CMV-seropositive. CDR3 coding DNA: TGTGCCAGCAGCTTTGGCCACAATGAGCAGTTCTTC. Protein sequence: CASSFGHNEQFF.